The next 24 T cell receptor beta chains were all read from a single sample in a study of blood T cell repertoires in COVID-19. Clones were sequenced by immunoSEQ multiplex PCR, and TCRdb holds only the in-frame ones, with some missing. The repertoire holds around 220,000 clones, with 65% to 90% as singletons. Sequences were obtained from peripheral blood. These receptors all stem from a human donor in a cohort sampled during active COVID-19.

The chain has TRBV29-1 and TRBJ2-2; the match to TRBD2 covers 10 bases. CDR3 length equals 12 residues. Per germline, CDR1 SQVTM and CDR2 ANQGSEA. With 7 bases clipped from V and 5 bases from J, the junction kept 1 base outside the gene matches. In nucleotides, the CDR3 is TGCAGCGCGACTAGCGGGACCGGGGAGCTGTTTTTT. This encodes CSATSGTGELFF.

The rearrangement links TRBV7-8 to TRBJ2-1; D remains ambiguous. This CDR3 has 13 amino acids. Per the germline V gene, CDR1 is SGHVS and CDR2 is FQNEAQ. V was cut by 6 bases and J by 5 bases, with 11 bases left in between. CDR3 residues: CASSFTRNNEQFF. In DNA, the CDR3 is TGTGCCAGCAGTTTTACGAGGAACAATGAGCAGTTCTTC.

The J gene is TRBJ2-7, the V gene TRBV28, with 8 bases matching TRBD1. Trimming cost V 6 bases and J 8 bases; bases outside gene matches: 15. The CDR3 has 15 residues. Germline values: CDR1 MDHEN, CDR2 SYDVKM. The CDR3 DNA follows: TGTGCCAGCAGCTTCGTGGACAGGGTAGAGGTGAAGCAGTACTTC. Protein sequence: CASSFVDRVEVKQYF.

This sequence joins TRBV2 and TRBJ2-7; no firm D call. Between the trimmed V and J ends, which lost 2 bases and 3 bases, there was a span of 5 bases. Germline CDR1 is SNHLY and CDR2 is FYNNEI. The CDR3 runs 12 residues. This CDR3 reads CASSEYSYEQYF. CDR3 DNA sequence: TGTGCCAGCAGTGAATACAGCTACGAGCAGTACTTC.

On this clone itself: This CDR3 is also generated by other DNA sequences in the sample. This sequence joins TRBV28 and TRBJ1-5, with TRBD1 matching 7 bases. The CDR3 contains 15 residues. Germline V gives CDR1 MDHEN, CDR2 SYDVKM. V dropped 3 bases and J dropped 2; count of bases not matched to a gene: 4. CDR3 sequence reads: CASSLWDSRNQPQHF. CDR3 nucleotides: TGTGCCAGCAGTTTGTGGGACAGCCGCAATCAGCCCCAGCATTTT.

The chain uses TRBV3-1 (or the pseudogene TRBV3-2) and TRBJ2-7; D might be TRBD1 (5 bases). CDR3 size: 14 residues. V was cut by 3 bases and J by 0 bases, with 9 bases left in between. Germline V CDR1 and CDR2: LGHDT, YNNKEL (reference sequence). This CDR3 is CASSQTVSSYEQYF. CDR3 coding DNA: TGTGCCAGCAGCCAGACAGTTAGCTCCTACGAGCAGTACTTC.

The chain carries TRBV7-2 and TRBJ2-3; 9 bases agree with TRBD2. The junction had 13 bases not matched to a gene; V was cut back by 4 bases and J by 5 bases. Looked up from germline, CDR1 is SGHTA and CDR2 is FQGNSA. CDR3 length equals 17 residues. CDR3 nucleotides: TGTGCCAGCAGCTATAGCGGGAGTCTCCGGGGACTAGATACGCAGTATTTT. Encoded protein: CASSYSGSLRGLDTQYF.

With respect to this clone: In the same sample, other DNA sequences code for this CDR3. V is TRBV5-6 and J is TRBJ1-1, with TRBD1 matching over 10 bases. The CDR3 has 17 residues. In germline, CDR1 is SGHDT, CDR2 YYEEEE. Trimming cost V 0 bases and J 2 bases; bases outside gene matches: 7. CDR3: CASSLAGTGAPNTEAFF. CDR3 coding DNA: TGTGCCAGCAGCTTGGCCGGGACAGGGGCACCAAACACTGAAGCTTTCTTT.

This rearrangement joins TRBV19 to TRBJ1-2; TRBD1 is a possible D gene (5 bases). V lost 2 bases to trimming and J lost 2 bases, with 12 bases between them. This CDR3 spans 15 amino acids. Germline V gives CDR1 LNHDA, CDR2 SQIVND (reference sequence). CDR3 region: CASSIWGEMNYGYTF. DNA for the CDR3: TGTGCCAGTAGTATATGGGGGGAAATGAACTATGGCTACACCTTC.

The chain employs TRBV18 and TRBJ2-1; a weak D match, TRBD1 (5 bases). CDR1 and CDR2 (germline): KGHSH, LQKENI. Trimming removed 6 bases from V and 0 bases from J, with 12 bases in between. The CDR3 runs 15 residues. The CDR3 sequence: CASSPQGNSYNEQFF. CDR3 DNA: TGTGCCAGCTCTCCTCAGGGAAACTCCTACAATGAGCAGTTCTTC.

The chain joins TRBV11-2 to TRBJ1-2, with 9 bases lining up with TRBD1. Trimming removed 5 bases from V and 4 bases from J; junction bases left unmatched: 8. Germline loops: CDR1 SGHAT, CDR2 FQNNGV. The CDR3 has 15 amino acids. CDR3 sequence reads: CASSLHTGGGYGYTF. CDR3 DNA sequence: TGTGCCAGCAGCCTCCACACAGGGGGCGGCTATGGCTACACCTTC. Full variable domain (outside the CDR3, taken from reference TRBV11-2 and TRBJ1-2): EAGVAQSPRYKIIEKRQSVAFWCNPISGHATLYWYQQILGQGPKLLIQFQNNGVVDDSQLPKDRFSAERLKGVDSTLKIQPAKLEDSAVYLCASSLHTGGGYGYTFGSGTRLTVV.

The chain combines TRBV28 with TRBJ2-3, with D maybe TRBD2 (5 bases). Per germline, CDR1 MDHEN and CDR2 SYDVKM. Trimming left V 7 bases short and J 0 bases short, with 14 bases between. There are 15 residues in the CDR3. The CDR3 DNA reads TGTGCCAGCATTAAAGGCGGACTTAGCACAGATACGCAGTATTTT. Its translation is CASIKGGLSTDTQYF.

This chain connects TRBV9 to TRBJ1-1; TRBD1 might be the D (6 bases). V was cut by 4 bases and J by 4 bases, with 8 bases left in between. CDR1 and CDR2 (germline): SGDLS, YYNGEE. CDR3 length: 12 amino acids. This CDR3 is CASSRGGTEAFF. The CDR3 coding sequence is TGTGCCAGCAGCCGAGGGGGCACTGAAGCTTTCTTT.

J is TRBJ2-2 and V is TRBV7-2, with 13 bases that match TRBD2. This CDR3 region has 18 residues. V shed 4 bases and J 6 bases; nucleotides not matched to a gene: 11. The germline gives CDR1 SGHTA, CDR2 FQGNSA. Here the CDR3 reads CASSWGDPTSGRAGELFF. CDR3 sequence (DNA): TGTGCCAGCAGCTGGGGGGATCCAACTAGCGGGAGGGCCGGGGAGCTGTTTTTT.

V and J are TRBV24-1 and TRBJ1-2; tentatively, D is TRBD1 (6 bases). This CDR3 region has 14 residues. Germline CDR1 is KGHDR and CDR2 is SFDVKD. Trimming removed 4 bases from V and 5 bases from J, with 13 bases in between. In DNA, the CDR3 is TGTGCCACCAGTGAAAACGACAGGCCTTATGGCTACACCTTC. It yields the protein CATSENDRPYGYTF.

V gene TRBV11-2 combines with J gene TRBJ2-7, with D tentatively TRBD1 (5 bases). CDR3 length: 14 amino acids. The V gene's germline CDR1 is SGHAT and CDR2 FQNNGV. The ends were cut back, 3 bases at V and 3 bases at J, with 12 bases in the middle. This CDR3 reads CASSLTDRLYEQYF. CDR3 bases: TGTGCCAGCAGCTTGACAGATAGGCTCTACGAGCAGTACTTC.

Only a few counts were recorded for this clone. The V and J genes are TRBV6-5 and TRBJ1-5; TRBD1 might be the D (5 bases). Trimming stripped 7 bases from V and 0 bases from J, with 10 bases between. Germline loops: CDR1 MNHEY, CDR2 SVGAGI. The CDR3 has 14 residues. The CDR3 here is CASNPGYSNQPQHF. The CDR3 region has the DNA TGTGCCAGCAACCCAGGGTATAGCAATCAGCCCCAGCATTTT.

CDR3 bases: TGTGCCTGGAGCTCCCCCGCAGGGGTTCATAAGCAGTACTTC. Protein: CAWSSPAGVHKQYF. V usage is TRBV30 and J usage is TRBJ2-7, with D possibly matching TRBD1 (6 bases). The germline V and J ends were trimmed by 3 bases and 8 bases, with 20 bases remaining between them. The germline CDR1 and CDR2 sequences are GTSNPN and SVGIG (reference sequence). The CDR3 covers 14 residues.

The rearrangement uses TRBV7-2 and TRBJ1-1; 7 bases are a match to TRBD1. Germline loops: CDR1 SGHTA, CDR2 FQGNSA. The ends lost 4 bases at V and 9 bases at J; junction bases unmatched: 11. The CDR3 loop spans 14 amino acids. The CDR3 sequence: CASSSYTGTEKAFF. The CDR3 bases are TGTGCCAGCAGCTCCTACACCGGGACAGAAAAAGCTTTCTTT.

This chain links TRBV4-2 with TRBJ2-7; 7 bases map to TRBD2. The CDR3 has 16 residues. Trimming at V came to 0 bases and at J to 4 bases, leaving 9 bases not matched to a gene. The V gene's germline CDR1 is LGHNA and CDR2 YNFKEQ. The CDR3 is CASSQDRAGARYEQYF. Here the CDR3 DNA reads TGTGCCAGCAGCCAAGATCGGGCGGGAGCTCGGTACGAGCAGTACTTC.

DNA for the CDR3: TGTGCCAGTAGTCCCCTGTCGACAGGGGAAGCTTTCTTT. Encoded protein: CASSPLSTGEAFF. V gene TRBV19 combines with J gene TRBJ1-1; 7 bases match TRBD1. The germline V gene encodes CDR1 LNHDA and CDR2 SQIVND (reference sequence). This CDR3 is built from 13 residues. The V and J ends lost 5 bases and 8 bases, in that order; junction bases with no gene match: 8.

This sequence joins TRBV9 and TRBJ2-1, with D possibly TRBD1 on 6 matching bases. This CDR3 is 16 amino acids long. Germline lookup yields CDR1 SGDLS and CDR2 YYNGEE. Trimming left V 3 bases short and J 0 bases short, with 13 bases between. DNA of the CDR3: TGTGCCAGCAGCGCGGGACAACAACACTCCTACAATGAGCAGTTCTTC. As protein: CASSAGQQHSYNEQFF. The full variable domain, rest sourced from reference TRBV9 and TRBJ2-1, is DSGVTQTPKHLITATGQRVTLRCSPRSGDLSVYWYQQSLDQGLQFLIQYYNGEERAKGNILERFSAQQFPDLHSELNLSSLELGDSALYFCASSAGQQHSYNEQFFGPGTRLTVL.

J is TRBJ2-5 and V is TRBV28, with a weak D call TRBD1 (6 bases). CDR3 size: 13 residues. CDR1 and CDR2 from the germline V gene are MDHEN and SYDVKM. Trimming left V 6 bases short and J 5 bases short, with 13 bases between. In nucleotides, the CDR3 is TGTGCCAGCAGCTACAGGGCCGGGGAGACCCAGTACTTC. Its protein product is CASSYRAGETQYF.

This chain uses TRBV5-4 with TRBJ2-1; 10 bases are shared with TRBD2. The V segment lost 6 bases and the J segment 3 bases; nucleotides outside the gene matches: 12. This CDR3 spans 17 amino acids. The germline V gene has CDR1 SGHNT and CDR2 YYREEE (reference sequence). This CDR3 is CASTLGTSGNSYNEQFF. CDR3 nucleotide sequence: TGTGCCAGCACCCTTGGAACTAGCGGGAATAGCTACAATGAGCAGTTCTTC.